This paragraph reports one TCR beta chain. What it binds is unknown. This sample was included in a study of T cell repertoires in cytomegalovirus infection. TCRdb used MiXCR to reprocess the reads, holding one entry per CDR3 protein. The profile covers 830,000 or so distinct CDR3 sequences, with about 30% appearing a single time and under 15% taken by the ten largest. Study findings and constraints: Summed frequency of shared TCR beta families picked out CMV carriers who also had the relevant HLA.

This CDR3 has 17 residues. Germline values: CDR1 SGHVS, CDR2 FNYEAQ. V lost 3 bases, J lost 5 bases, and 14 bases stayed unmatched. The source is a human donor in good health (CMV status not recorded). Some clones in this sample may be carry-over from other donors' samples. This material consisted of cultured CD8+ T cells from PBMCs, taken from culture after CMV antigen stimulation. The chain couples TRBV7-6 to TRBJ2-5, with 8 bases that match TRBD2. CDR3 sequence reads: CASSFVGNAGRDETQYF. CDR3 nucleotide sequence: TGTGCCAGCAGCTTCGTAGGGAACGCCGGGAGGGACGAGACCCAGTACTTC.